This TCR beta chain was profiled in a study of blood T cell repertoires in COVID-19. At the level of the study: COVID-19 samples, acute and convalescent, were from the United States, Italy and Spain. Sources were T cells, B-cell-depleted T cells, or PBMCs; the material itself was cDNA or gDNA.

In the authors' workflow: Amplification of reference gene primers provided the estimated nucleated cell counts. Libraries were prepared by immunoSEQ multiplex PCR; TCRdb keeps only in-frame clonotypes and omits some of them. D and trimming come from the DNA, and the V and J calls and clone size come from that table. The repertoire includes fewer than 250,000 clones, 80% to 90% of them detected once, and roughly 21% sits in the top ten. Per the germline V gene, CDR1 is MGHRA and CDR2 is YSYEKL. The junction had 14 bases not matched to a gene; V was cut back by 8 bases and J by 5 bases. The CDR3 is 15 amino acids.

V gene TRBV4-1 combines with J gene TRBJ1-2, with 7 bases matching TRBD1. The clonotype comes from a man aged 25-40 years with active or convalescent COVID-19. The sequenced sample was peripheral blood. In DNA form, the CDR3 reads TGCGCCAGCGGGGCCCAGACAGGGTCGGCTTATGGCTACACCTTC. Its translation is CASGAQTGSAYGYTF.